A selection of T cell receptor beta chains follows, all from one sample in a study of T cell responses to AZD1222 COVID-19 vaccine. Profiled with immunoSEQ multiplex PCR; TCRdb holds only in-frame clones, not every one. The sample holds 150,000 to 200,000 clones, more than 80% seen once. The source was peripheral blood, collected on day 0 of AZD1222 vaccination. These receptors were obtained from an adult in good health. Each CDR3 is given with its conserved first and last residue. Each record gives: J gene, D gene, clone size, V gene, CDR3 DNA, CDR3 protein. The D gene is left open where the match is weak. Expanded clones get a size class; other rows say once, few or many, or leave the size out.

TRBJ1-4 | . | . | TRBV11-2 | TGTGCCAGCAGCTACCAAGTGACAACTAATGAAAAACTGTTTTTT | CASSYQVTTNEKLFF
TRBJ1-4 | . | . | TRBV7-8 | TGTGCCAGCAGCCGAGGCGGGTTGGAGGAAAAACTGTTTTTT | CASSRGGLEEKLFF
TRBJ1-5 | . | . | TRBV19 | TGTGCCAGTAGTCCCGGACAACCTCTACAGCCCCAGCATTTT | CASSPGQPLQPQHF
TRBJ2-7 | . | once | TRBV27 | TGTGCCAGCAGTTTTACCGTTCAGGGATACGAGCAGTACTTC | CASSFTVQGYEQYF
TRBJ2-5 | . | . | TRBV12-5 | TGTGCTAGTGTCTCCTCAGGGGGAGGGGGGCAAGAGACCCAGTACTTC | CASVSSGGGGQETQYF
TRBJ1-1 | . | . | TRBV28 | TGTGCCAGCATAAGGAACTCGAACACTGAAGCTTTCTTT | CASIRNSNTEAFF
TRBJ1-4 | . | . | TRBV7-8 | TGTGCCAGCAGCCTGCACAGAACTTCTAATGAAAAACTGTTTTTT | CASSLHRTSNEKLFF
TRBJ1-6 | . | . | TRBV7-5 | TGTGTCAGAAGCTTAGCCGCGGGTTCACCCCTCCACTTT | CVRSLAAGSPLHF
TRBJ1-1 | . | . | TRBV12-3/TRBV12-4 | TGTGCCAGCAGGACCCAGAGGACTGAAGCTTTCTTT | CASRTQRTEAFF
TRBJ2-1 | TRBD2 | . | TRBV5-1 | TGCGCCAGCAGCTTGAGCGGGGTTGAGCAGTTCTTC | CASSLSGVEQFF
TRBJ2-3 | TRBD2 | . | TRBV11-3 | TGTGCCAGCAGCTTAGATTTGGGGACTAGCGGTACAGATACGCAGTATTTT | CASSLDLGTSGTDTQYF
TRBJ2-3 | . | few | TRBV29-1 | TGCAGCGTTGGGCAGGGCGCAGATACGCAGTATTTT | CSVGQGADTQYF
TRBJ1-1 | . | . | TRBV14 | TGTGCCAGCAGCCTTCCCGACCGACCGAACACTGAAGCTTTCTTT | CASSLPDRPNTEAFF
TRBJ2-1 | . | . | TRBV9 | TGTGCCAGCAGCGTAGCTAGCGTGGGGAATGAGCAGTTCTTC | CASSVASVGNEQFF
TRBJ1-1 | . | few | TRBV7-9 | TGTGCCAGCAGCTTGGGCACTGAAGCTTTCTTT | CASSLGTEAFF
TRBJ2-1 | . | . | TRBV7-6 | TGTGCCAGCAGCTTAGGGCTAGCGCTTTACAATGAGCAGTTCTTC | CASSLGLALYNEQFF
TRBJ1-5 | . | . | TRBV10-3 | TGTGCCATCAGTGAGTCCCCGGGGCAGCCCCAGCATTTT | CAISESPGQPQHF
TRBJ1-2 | . | once | TRBV2 | TGTGCCAGCAAAGCACAAGGACGGTACTATGGCTACACCTTC | CASKAQGRYYGYTF
TRBJ2-2 | TRBD2 | . | TRBV20-1 | TGCAGTGCTAGTCCACTAGCGGGAAGTACCGGGGAGCTGTTTTTT | CSASPLAGSTGELFF
TRBJ2-2 | . | . | TRBV27 | TGTGCCAGCAGTTTAGTTTGGGGGCACGGGGAGCTGTTTTTT | CASSLVWGHGELFF
TRBJ1-4 | . | . | TRBV4-1 | TGCGCCAGCAGCCAAGCCCTCCTCCGGGACGTACTAACAACTAATGAAAAACTGTTTTTT | CASSQALLRDVLTTNEKLFF
TRBJ1-2 | . | . | TRBV12-5 | TGTGCTAGTGGTTTGTCTATAACAGGGCGTTATGGCTACACCTTC | CASGLSITGRYGYTF
TRBJ2-5 | TRBD1 | . | TRBV28 | TGTGCCAGCAGCCCCCGCGGGACAGGCAGAATGGGAGAGACCCAGTACTTC | CASSPRGTGRMGETQYF
TRBJ2-1 | . | . | TRBV5-1 | TGCGCCAGCAGCCCGGGATCGGTAGAGCAGTTCTTC | CASSPGSVEQFF
TRBJ2-2 | TRBD2 | . | TRBV2 | TGTGCCAGCAGTGGTGCCGGGACTAGGATCGGCGGGGAGCTGTTTTTT | CASSGAGTRIGGELFF
TRBJ1-2 | . | . | TRBV10-3 | TGTGCCATCAGTGCACTCGGTTATTTTAACTATGGCTACACCTTC | CAISALGYFNYGYTF
TRBJ2-1 | . | . | TRBV5-4 | TGTGCCAGCAGCACCGGGACGCCGTATATTTTAGAGCAGTTCTTC | CASSTGTPYILEQFF
TRBJ1-2 | . | . | TRBV6-5 | TGTGCCAGCAGGGCTACAGACCTCTATGGCTACACCTTC | CASRATDLYGYTF
TRBJ1-1 | . | once | TRBV30 | TGTGCCTGGATTAACCTTCGGGGCACTGAAGCTTTCTTT | CAWINLRGTEAFF
TRBJ1-1 | . | . | TRBV12-3/TRBV12-4 | TGTGCCAGCCTCCCGGGGGGGGCCACTGAAGCTTTCTTT | CASLPGGATEAFF
TRBJ2-7 | TRBD2 | . | TRBV7-6 | TGTGCCAGCAGCCTAGGGACTAGCGGCGACTACGAGCAGTACTTC | CASSLGTSGDYEQYF
TRBJ1-1 | . | . | TRBV10-3 | TGTGCCATCAGTGAGTCCGGGGGCGCGGAAACTGAAGCTTTCTTT | CAISESGGAETEAFF
TRBJ1-4 | . | . | TRBV5-4 | TGTGCCAGCAGCTTACCTAATGAAAAACTGTTTTTT | CASSLPNEKLFF
TRBJ2-1 | TRBD2 | . | TRBV7-6 | TGTGCCAGCAGCCCGTTACCTAGCGGGAGTTTATGGGGTCACAATGAGCAGTTCTTC | CASSPLPSGSLWGHNEQFF
TRBJ1-2 | TRBD1 | . | TRBV18 | TGTGCCAGCTCACCCTTCGACAGGGGCTATGGCTACACCTTC | CASSPFDRGYGYTF
TRBJ1-4 | . | . | TRBV25-1 | TGTGCCAGCAGTGATCAGGGCTCGGTTGAAAAACTGTTTTTT | CASSDQGSVEKLFF
TRBJ1-1 | . | . | TRBV3-1/TRBV3-2 | TGTGCCAGCAGCCAAGATCCAGGGGCACGGCACACTGAAGCTTTCTTT | CASSQDPGARHTEAFF
TRBJ1-2 | . | . | TRBV6-5 | TGTGCCAGCAGTCAGACAGCTAACTATGGCTACACCTTC | CASSQTANYGYTF
TRBJ2-3 | . | . | TRBV18 | TGTGCCAGCTCACCGTTCACAGATACGCAGTATTTT | CASSPFTDTQYF
TRBJ2-3 | . | . | TRBV7-6 | TGTGCCAGCAGCTTAGATAGGTCAAAGTCCACAGATACGCAGTATTTT | CASSLDRSKSTDTQYF
TRBJ1-5 | . | . | TRBV5-1 | TGCGCCAGCAGCTTGGGAGGCACCTCCAATCAGCCCCAGCATTTT | CASSLGGTSNQPQHF
TRBJ2-3 | . | . | TRBV12-3/TRBV12-4 | TGTGCCAGCAGTAGCCGAAGGGAAACGCAGTATTTT | CASSSRRETQYF
TRBJ1-1 | . | . | TRBV30 | TGTGCCTGGAGTGAAGCGGGCACTGAAGCTTTCTTT | CAWSEAGTEAFF
TRBJ2-1 | . | . | TRBV5-1 | TGCGCCAGCAGCTTGGAAACCTACAATGAGCAGTTCTTC | CASSLETYNEQFF
TRBJ2-1 | . | . | TRBV30 | TGTGCCTGGGGCGGCTCCTACAATGAGCAGTTCTTC | CAWGGSYNEQFF
TRBJ2-7 | . | . | TRBV7-9 | TGTGCCAGCAGCCGATACACAGAGAACGAGCAGTACTTC | CASSRYTENEQYF
TRBJ1-6 | . | once | TRBV23-1 | TGCGCCAGCACCAACAGGGTACGGAATTCACCCCTCCACTTT | CASTNRVRNSPLHF
TRBJ1-3 | . | . | TRBV5-5 | TGTGCCAGCAGCTTGGGGGTAGCTGGAAACACCATATATTTT | CASSLGVAGNTIYF
TRBJ1-1 | . | few | TRBV7-9 | TGTGCCAGCAGCTTAATGGGGGACACTGAAGCTTTCTTT | CASSLMGDTEAFF
TRBJ1-5 | . | . | TRBV18 | TGTGCCAGCTCACCACTAGGCTCCTTCAATCAGCCCCAGCATTTT | CASSPLGSFNQPQHF
TRBJ1-6 | . | . | TRBV2 | TGTGCCAGCAGAGGTCAGGGACCCTCGGGATCACCCCTCCACTTT | CASRGQGPSGSPLHF
TRBJ2-2 | TRBD1 | . | TRBV7-8 | TGTGCCAGCAGCTTACCGACCGGGACAGAGAACACCGGGGAGCTGTTTTTT | CASSLPTGTENTGELFF
TRBJ1-2 | . | . | TRBV19 | TGTGCCAGTCGCGCAGACGGCTACACCTTC | CASRADGYTF
TRBJ1-1 | TRBD1 | . | TRBV7-9 | TGTGCCAGCAGCTTACGGGGGGACAGGGAGGAAGCTTTCTTT | CASSLRGDREEAFF
TRBJ1-6 | . | . | TRBV28 | TGTGCCAGCAGTTTAATCGGGCTTTCAGGGAGGACACCCCTCCACTTT | CASSLIGLSGRTPLHF
TRBJ2-7 | TRBD1 | . | TRBV28 | TGTGCCAGCAGACCGGGGACAGGGATGACCTACGAGCAGTACTTC | CASRPGTGMTYEQYF
TRBJ1-3 | TRBD1 | . | TRBV18 | TGTGCCAGCTCTCCCCTTGTTCCGACAGGGAGCTCTGGAAACACCATATATTTT | CASSPLVPTGSSGNTIYF